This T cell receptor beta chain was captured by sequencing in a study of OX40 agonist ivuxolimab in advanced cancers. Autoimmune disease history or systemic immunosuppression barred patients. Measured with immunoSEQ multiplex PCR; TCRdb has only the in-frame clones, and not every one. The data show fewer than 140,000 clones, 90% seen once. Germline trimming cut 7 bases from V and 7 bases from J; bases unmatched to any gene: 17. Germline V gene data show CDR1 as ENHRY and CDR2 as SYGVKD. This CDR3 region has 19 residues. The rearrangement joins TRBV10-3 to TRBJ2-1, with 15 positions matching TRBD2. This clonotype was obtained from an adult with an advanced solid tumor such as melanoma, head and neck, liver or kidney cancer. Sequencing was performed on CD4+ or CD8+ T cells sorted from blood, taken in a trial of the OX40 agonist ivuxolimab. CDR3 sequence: CAITEGETGTSGGRNEQFF. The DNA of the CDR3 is TGTGCCATCACAGAAGGAGAAACCGGGACTAGCGGGGGGCGGAATGAGCAGTTCTTC.